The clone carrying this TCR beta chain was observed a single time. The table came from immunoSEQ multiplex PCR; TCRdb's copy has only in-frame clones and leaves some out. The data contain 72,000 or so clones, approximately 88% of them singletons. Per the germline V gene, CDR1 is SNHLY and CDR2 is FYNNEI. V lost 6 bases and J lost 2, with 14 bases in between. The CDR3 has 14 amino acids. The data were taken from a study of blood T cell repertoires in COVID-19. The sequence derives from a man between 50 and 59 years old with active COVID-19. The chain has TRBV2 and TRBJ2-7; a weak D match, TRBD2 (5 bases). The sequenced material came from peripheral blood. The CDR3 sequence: CASREREGPYEQYF. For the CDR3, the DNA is TGTGCCAGCAGGGAGAGGGAAGGACCCTACGAGCAGTACTTC.